This T cell receptor (beta chain) was sequenced in a study of blood T cells in healthy people across ages (dated by TCRdb to between 2014 and 2017). The study in broad terms: Template switching captured roughly one uniquely barcoded TCR beta cDNA molecule per two T cells in model experiments. The study measured age-related changes in TCR beta repertoire diversity using deep sequencing normalized with unique cDNA molecular identifiers. Donors were grouped into four age groups: young (average 16 years), middle-aged (39), aged (roughly 62) and long-lived (about 89). To avoid experimental bias, donors of different ages were spread randomly across the sequencing lanes. Using the same blood draw, the study looked at two additional independent replicas of 1 million unique cDNA reads for two donors, one aged 18 to 30 and the other aged 80 or older. Points the paper makes about the study in general: The long-lived group showed more naive CD4+ T cells, fewer expanded clones and increased TCR diversity than the aged group, suggesting age selection. Because donor CMV infection status was unknown, age-related changes in expanded clonotypes were potentially confounded. As age increased, observed TCR beta diversity per million T cells dropped in a roughly linear way, and a significant reduction was already evident by age approximately 40. Observed TCR beta diversity correlated strongly with the percentage of naive T cells measured by flow cytometry. Because profiling used bulk unsorted PBMCs, naive and antigen-experienced compartments could not be compared conclusively. Estimates of total diversity based on one million sequenced T cells were regarded as lower bounds and as underestimates.

The library came from 5' RACE. The sequencer was an Illumina HiSeq 2500. A second PCR of roughly 7 to 11 cycles was performed with a sample-barcoded 5' primer and a J-beta primer mix. A template-switch 5' adaptor carrying 12 random nucleotides introduced a unique molecular identifier onto each TCR beta cDNA molecule. Each sample yielded at least 2.5 million CDR3-containing paired-end reads. First-strand cDNA was synthesized from all RNA with the Mint cDNA synthesis kit, primed by a TRBC-specific oligonucleotide. All cDNA was treated with uracil-DNA glycosylase and then went through a first 18-cycle PCR with the universal primers M1SS and BC2_uni_R. On the authors' methods: Each sample was normalized by randomly selecting 1 million high-quality reads, each carrying a distinct molecular identifier. Reads with shared molecular identifiers were discarded instead of being binned into consensus sequences. MiTCR, run with a Q25 quality threshold and the strictest error-elimination algorithm, handled CDR3 identification, clonotype clustering and error correction. A nonparametric unseen species model with Euler transformation was used to estimate a lower bound on total TCR beta diversity. TCRdb reran the public reads through fastp at Q25 and MiXCR, keeping productive beta chains. Identical CDR3 protein sequences are pooled into one entry, listed with their most common genes and DNA. The V and J calls follow TCRdb's processing rather than the paper's. Within this sample are about 970,000 distinct CDR3 sequences, with just over 50% of them counted one time only. Over 20% of the sample comes from the top ten.

This clonotype occurred a few times. The specificity of this receptor is unknown. Base qualities are not recorded, but no much larger clone differs from it by a single base. The 39 donors, aged about 6 to 90 years, were systemically healthy Caucasian individuals from Russia. Roughly 11 milliliters of peripheral blood were drawn from each donor into EDTA-treated Vacutainer tubes. Ficoll-Paque density-gradient centrifugation was used to isolate PBMCs, with at least 7 million obtained per sample. Total RNA, at least 6 micrograms per sample, was extracted from PBMCs with Trizol reagent. The percentages of naive CD45RAhigh/CD27high T cells were determined by flow cytometry on a PBMC aliquot from every donor. Sequenced material: blood. This clonotype originated in a woman aged 60 to 75 in good health.

The nucleotide sequence reads as follows: TGCGCCAGCAGCTTGGTTGTTAGTTCGGAGACCCAGTACTTC. Translated, it reads CASSLVVSSETQYF. The rearrangement joined TRBV5-1 to TRBJ2-5; confidence is insufficient to name the D gene. The CDR3, from cysteine to phenylalanine, totals 14 residues. Solely the CDR3 DNA is kept, with 42 bases framed from the first base. Based on the germline V gene, the CDR1 and CDR2 sequences are SGHRS and YFSETQ. The junction carries 11 bases between V and J, which are trimmed by 0 bases and 5 bases respectively.